The present entry profiles one T cell receptor (beta chain) with its context. Trimming removed 5 bases at V and 3 bases at J, with 13 bases between. The V gene's germline CDR1 is MDHEN and CDR2 SYDVKM. The CDR3 consists of 15 residues. Sequencing used immunoSEQ multiplex PCR; TCRdb keeps in-frame clones, though not all of them. The data show about 320,000 clones, about nine tenths seen once. This entry comes from a study of blood T cell repertoires in COVID-19. Background on the study: Specimens from acute and convalescent COVID-19 originated in the United States, Italy and Spain.

V usage is TRBV28 and J usage is TRBJ1-4, with D perhaps TRBD1 (5 bases). Sequencing input: peripheral blood. This clonotype was obtained from a woman in her 30s with COVID-19, enrolled during active disease. The CDR3 DNA reads TGTGCCAGCAGTGCCCCCCGGGGGGCTAATGAAAAACTGTTTTTT. It encodes CASSAPRGANEKLFF.